Sequencing of this TCR beta chain was carried out in a study of blood T cell repertoires in COVID-19. Study as a whole: The United States, Italy and Spain provided the acute and convalescent COVID-19 samples. The cDNA or gDNA used as material had been derived from T cells, B-cell-depleted T cells, or PBMCs.

Per the study methods: By means of reference gene primer amplification, nucleated cell counts were estimated. Produced via immunoSEQ multiplex PCR; TCRdb's table is partial and in-frame only. V and J calls and clone size come straight from that table; D and trimming were deduced from the DNA. The sample consists of approximately 180,000 clones, roughly 88% of them appearing once. The junction had 15 bases not matched to a gene; V was cut back by 7 bases and J by 15 bases. Per the germline V gene, CDR1 is SEHNR and CDR2 is FQNEAQ (reference sequence). The CDR3 has 14 residues. The receptor comes from a man in his fifties or sixties with acute or convalescent COVID-19. The chain employs TRBV7-9 and TRBJ1-4, with TRBD1 matching over 9 bases. The sequenced material came from peripheral blood. CDR3 residues: CASTPLQGAKKMFF. In nucleotides, the CDR3 is TGTGCCAGCACCCCCCTACAGGGGGCGAAGAAGATGTTTTTT. Full variable domain (outside the CDR3, taken from reference TRBV7-9 and TRBJ1-4): DTGVSQNPRHKITKRGQNVTFRCDPISEHNRLYWYRQTLGQGPEFLTYFQNEAQLEKSRLLSDRFSAERPKGSFSTLEIQRTEQGDSAMYLCASTPLQGAKKMFFGSGTQLSVL.